The clone carrying this T cell receptor (beta chain) was seen ten or more times. The antigen is unknown. The sample originates from a study of T cells in Graves' hyperthyroidism and ophthalmopathy. Study findings and constraints: In the blood, most expanded thyroid clonotypes above 0.001 appeared as well. Model-based prediction identified ophthalmopathy a median 6.5 months prior to its onset. A 13 V-J signature model discriminated ophthalmopathy versus stable hyperthyroidism.

CDR3 length: 16 amino acids. V shed 0 bases, J shed 1 base, and the junction held 5 bases outside the gene matches. Germline CDR1 SEHNR, CDR2 FQNEAQ (reference sequence). The PBMCs studied were ones that came from approximately 9.9 ml fresh peripheral blood. TCR beta CDR3 sequences were amplified from RNA transcripts. The HTBI primer set was used in a first-round RT-PCR of the TCR CDR3. In TCRdb, the multiplex PCR reads were re-called with MiXCR into one record per CDR3 protein. The data contain some 400,000 distinct CDR3 sequences, over 11% of them singletons. The clonotype comes from a woman aged 55 to 70 with Graves' hyperthyroidism. The chain uses TRBV7-9 and TRBJ2-5; 7 bases line up with TRBD1. The source material was blood. The CDR3 loop is CASSLAKWDSQETQYF. Here the CDR3 DNA reads TGTGCCAGCAGCTTAGCTAAATGGGACAGCCAAGAGACCCAGTACTTC.